The source of this T cell receptor beta chain is a study of lymphopenia after photon versus proton radiotherapy. The study, taken as a whole, reports: Oligoclonal CD8+ Temra expansion after nadir drove photon patients' diversity drop.

With V trimmed by 6 bases and J by 4 bases, 4 bases remained unmatched. The CDR3 runs 13 residues. The germline V gene encodes CDR1 SQVTM and CDR2 ANQGSEA. Only in-frame clones appear in the TCRdb table, and some are missing; sequencing was by immunoSEQ multiplex PCR. The sample lists 55,000 to 85,000 clones; roughly 92% were seen once. As regards this clone: Its antigen is unknown.

This clonotype originated in a woman aged 40 to 55 with cholangiocarcinoma. Sequencing used peripheral blood, obtained from a patient treated with photon-based radiotherapy. This chain uses TRBV29-1 with TRBJ2-5; 11 bases agree with TRBD2. The DNA for the CDR3 is TGCAGCGTCGGGACTAGCGGAGGAGAGACCCAGTACTTC. Its translation: CSVGTSGGETQYF.